This T cell receptor (beta chain) appears in the sequencing data of a study of blood T cell repertoires in COVID-19. Study-wide background: Acute-phase and convalescent COVID-19 samples originated in the United States, Italy and Spain.

The V end was cut by 4 bases, the J end by 7 bases, with 11 bases between. The CDR3 length is 13 residues. Germline CDR1 MNHEY, CDR2 SVGEGT. TCRdb's table, derived via immunoSEQ multiplex PCR, lists solely in-frame clones and lacks some. The repertoire consists of approximately 350,000 clones, with around four fifths occurring once and the leading ten covering under 3%. The sample was peripheral blood. This receptor was obtained from a man aged 30-40 years with active or convalescent COVID-19. The chain employs TRBV6-2 or TRBV6-3 and TRBJ2-1, with D possibly matching TRBD2 (5 bases). The CDR3 bases are TGTGCCAGCAGTTCCCGATGGGAGAATGAGCAGTTCTTC. Translation gives CASSSRWENEQFF.